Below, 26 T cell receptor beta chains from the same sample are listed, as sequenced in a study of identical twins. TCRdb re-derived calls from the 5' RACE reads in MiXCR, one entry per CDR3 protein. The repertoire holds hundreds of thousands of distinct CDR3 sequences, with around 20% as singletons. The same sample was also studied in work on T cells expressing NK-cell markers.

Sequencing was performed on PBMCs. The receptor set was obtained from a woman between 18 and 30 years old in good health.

CDR3 nucleotides: TGTGCCAGTAGTATATCCGGGGCCGGGGAGCTGTTTTTT. Protein product: CASSISGAGELFF. V and J are TRBV19 and TRBJ2-2, with a tentative D call TRBD2 (5 bases). CDR3 length equals 13 residues. Trimming pared 2 bases from V and 6 bases from J, leaving 7 bases between. Looked up from germline, CDR1 is LNHDA and CDR2 is SQIVND (reference sequence).

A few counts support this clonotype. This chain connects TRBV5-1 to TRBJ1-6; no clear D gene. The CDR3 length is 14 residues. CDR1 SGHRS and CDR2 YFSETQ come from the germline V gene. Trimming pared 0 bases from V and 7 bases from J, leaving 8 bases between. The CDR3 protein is CASSLVAGNSPLHF. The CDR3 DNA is TGCGCCAGCAGCTTGGTTGCGGGGAATTCACCCCTCCACTTT.

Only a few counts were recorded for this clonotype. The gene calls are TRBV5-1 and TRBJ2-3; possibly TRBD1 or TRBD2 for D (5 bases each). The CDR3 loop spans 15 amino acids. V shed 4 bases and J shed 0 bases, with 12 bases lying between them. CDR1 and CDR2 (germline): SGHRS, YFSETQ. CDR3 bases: TGCGCCAGCAGCGCGTACCGGGACAGCACAGATACGCAGTATTTT. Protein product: CASSAYRDSTDTQYF.

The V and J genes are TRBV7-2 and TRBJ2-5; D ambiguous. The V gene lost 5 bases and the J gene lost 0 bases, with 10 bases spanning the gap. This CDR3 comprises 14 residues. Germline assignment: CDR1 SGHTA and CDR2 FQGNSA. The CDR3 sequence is CASSLRRYQETQYF. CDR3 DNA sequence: TGTGCCAGCAGCCTCAGAAGGTACCAAGAGACCCAGTACTTC.

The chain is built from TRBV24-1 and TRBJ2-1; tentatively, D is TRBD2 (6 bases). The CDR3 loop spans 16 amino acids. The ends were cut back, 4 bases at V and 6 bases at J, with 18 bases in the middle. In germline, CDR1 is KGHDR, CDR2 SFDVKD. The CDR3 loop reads CATSDSPGGAVNEQFF. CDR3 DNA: TGTGCCACCAGTGACTCCCCGGGCGGGGCAGTCAATGAGCAGTTCTTC.

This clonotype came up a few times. This CDR3 reads CASSQAGIEAFF. In DNA, the CDR3 is TGTGCCAGCAGCCAAGCAGGGATTGAAGCTTTCTTT. V and J are TRBV3-1 and TRBJ1-1, with D perhaps matching TRBD1 (5 bases). The CDR3 is 12 amino acids. With 1 base removed from V and 7 bases from J, the gap between germline ends came to 7 bases. From germline, CDR1 is LGHDT and CDR2 YNNKEL (reference sequence).

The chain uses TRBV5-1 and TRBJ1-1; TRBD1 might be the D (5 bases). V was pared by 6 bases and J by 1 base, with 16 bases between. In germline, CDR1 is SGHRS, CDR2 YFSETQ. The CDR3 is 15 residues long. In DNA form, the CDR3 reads TGCGCCAGCACCTATCGAGGGGATTGGAACACTGAAGCTTTCTTT. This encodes CASTYRGDWNTEAFF. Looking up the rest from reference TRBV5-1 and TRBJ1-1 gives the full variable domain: KAGVTQTPRYLIKTRGQQVTLSCSPISGHRSVSWYQQTPGQGLQFLFEYFSETQRNKGNFPGRFSGRQFSNSRSEMNVSTLELGDSALYLCASTYRGDWNTEAFFGQGTRLTVV.

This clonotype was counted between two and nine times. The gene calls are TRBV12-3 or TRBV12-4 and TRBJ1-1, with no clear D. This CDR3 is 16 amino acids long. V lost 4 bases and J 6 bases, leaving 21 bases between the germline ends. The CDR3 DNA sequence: TGTGCCAGCAGTTGGTCTCTAAATCCGGTAACGGCTGAAGCTTTCTTT. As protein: CASSWSLNPVTAEAFF.

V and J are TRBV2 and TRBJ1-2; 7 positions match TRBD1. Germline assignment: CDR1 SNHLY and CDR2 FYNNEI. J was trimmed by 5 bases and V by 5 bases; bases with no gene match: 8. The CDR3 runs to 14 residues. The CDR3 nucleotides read TGTGCCAGCAGTAGGGACAGCGGAACATATGGCTACACCTTC. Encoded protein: CASSRDSGTYGYTF.

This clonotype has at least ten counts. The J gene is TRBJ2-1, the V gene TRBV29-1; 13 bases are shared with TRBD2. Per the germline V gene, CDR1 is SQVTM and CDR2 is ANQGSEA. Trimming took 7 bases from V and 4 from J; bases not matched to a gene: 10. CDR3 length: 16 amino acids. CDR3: CSARILAGGLYNEQFF. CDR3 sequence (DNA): TGCAGCGCCCGGATACTAGCGGGGGGGCTGTACAATGAGCAGTTCTTC.

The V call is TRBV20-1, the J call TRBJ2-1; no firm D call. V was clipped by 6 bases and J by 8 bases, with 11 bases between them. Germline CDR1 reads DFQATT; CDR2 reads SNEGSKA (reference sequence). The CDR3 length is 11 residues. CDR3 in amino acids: CSAPTRHEQFF. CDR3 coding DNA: TGCAGTGCCCCGACTCGCCATGAGCAGTTCTTC.

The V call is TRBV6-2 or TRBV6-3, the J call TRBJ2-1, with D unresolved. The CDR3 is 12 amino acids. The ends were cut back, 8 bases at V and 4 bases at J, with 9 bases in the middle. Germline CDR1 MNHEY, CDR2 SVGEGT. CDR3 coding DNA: TGTGCCAGCCAGGTGGGTTACAATGAGCAGTTCTTC. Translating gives CASQVGYNEQFF.

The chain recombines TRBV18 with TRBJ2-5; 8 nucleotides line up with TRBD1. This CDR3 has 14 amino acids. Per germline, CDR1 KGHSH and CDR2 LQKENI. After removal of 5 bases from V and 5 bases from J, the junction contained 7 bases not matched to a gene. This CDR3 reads CASSKRTGPETQYF. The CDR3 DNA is TGTGCCAGCTCAAAGAGGACAGGGCCCGAGACCCAGTACTTC.

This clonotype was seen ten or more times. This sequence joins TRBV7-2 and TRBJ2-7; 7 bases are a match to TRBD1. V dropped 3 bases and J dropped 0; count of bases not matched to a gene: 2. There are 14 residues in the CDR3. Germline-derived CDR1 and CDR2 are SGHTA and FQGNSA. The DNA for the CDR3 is TGTGCCAGCAGCTTCCGGGACAGCTCCTACGAGCAGTACTTC. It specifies CASSFRDSSYEQYF.

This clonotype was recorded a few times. The CDR3 loop is CASSTGLAGVTDTQYF. CDR3 DNA sequence: TGCGCCAGCAGCACGGGACTAGCGGGGGTGACAGATACGCAGTATTTT. The chain employs TRBV5-1 and TRBJ2-3, with 14 bases that match TRBD2. Germline-derived CDR1 and CDR2 are SGHRS and YFSETQ. With V trimmed by 4 bases and J by 3 bases, 4 bases remained unmatched. The CDR3 runs 16 residues.

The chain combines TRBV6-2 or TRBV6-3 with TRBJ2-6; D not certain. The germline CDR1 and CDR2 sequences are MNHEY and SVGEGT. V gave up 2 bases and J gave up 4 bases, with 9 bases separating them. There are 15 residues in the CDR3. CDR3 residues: CASSYLLGGANVLTF. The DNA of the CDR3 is TGTGCCAGCAGTTACCTCTTGGGGGGGGCCAACGTCCTGACTTTC.

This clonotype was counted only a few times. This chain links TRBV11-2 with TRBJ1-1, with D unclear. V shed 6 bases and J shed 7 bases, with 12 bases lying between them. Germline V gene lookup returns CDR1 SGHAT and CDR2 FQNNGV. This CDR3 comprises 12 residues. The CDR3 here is CASSTSSFEAFF. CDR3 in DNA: TGTGCCAGCAGTACCTCTAGCTTTGAAGCTTTCTTT.

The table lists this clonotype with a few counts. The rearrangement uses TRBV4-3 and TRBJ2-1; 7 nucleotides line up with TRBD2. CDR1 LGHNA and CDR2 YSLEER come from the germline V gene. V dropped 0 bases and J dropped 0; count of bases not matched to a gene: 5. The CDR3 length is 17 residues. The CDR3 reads CASSQDPGGGSYNEQFF. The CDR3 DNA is TGCGCCAGCAGCCAAGATCCGGGGGGTGGCTCCTACAATGAGCAGTTCTTC.

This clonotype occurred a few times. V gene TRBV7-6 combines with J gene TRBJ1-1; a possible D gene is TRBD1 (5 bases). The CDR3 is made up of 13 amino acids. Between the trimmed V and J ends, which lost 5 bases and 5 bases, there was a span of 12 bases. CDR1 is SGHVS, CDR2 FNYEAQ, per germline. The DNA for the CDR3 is TGTGCCAGCAGCCTAGGGGCGTTGACTGAAGCTTTCTTT. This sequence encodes CASSLGALTEAFF.

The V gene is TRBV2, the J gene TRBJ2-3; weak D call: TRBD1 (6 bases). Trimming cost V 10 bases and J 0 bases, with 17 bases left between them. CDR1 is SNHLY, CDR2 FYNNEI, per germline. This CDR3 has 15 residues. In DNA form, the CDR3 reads TGTGCCAACCCACAGGACAGCTCTAGCACAGATACGCAGTATTTT. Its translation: CANPQDSSSTDTQYF.

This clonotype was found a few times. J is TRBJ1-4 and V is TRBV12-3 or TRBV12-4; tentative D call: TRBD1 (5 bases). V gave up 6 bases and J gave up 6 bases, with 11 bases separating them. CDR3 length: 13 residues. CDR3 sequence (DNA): TGTGCCAGCAGCCCGGGACGGTATGAAAAACTGTTTTTT. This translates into CASSPGRYEKLFF.

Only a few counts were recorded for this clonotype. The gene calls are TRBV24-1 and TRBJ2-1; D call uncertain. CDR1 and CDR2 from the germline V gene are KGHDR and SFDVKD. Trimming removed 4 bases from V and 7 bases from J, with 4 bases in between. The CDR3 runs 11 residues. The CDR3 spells CATSERNEQFF. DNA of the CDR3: TGTGCCACCAGTGAGCGGAATGAGCAGTTCTTC.

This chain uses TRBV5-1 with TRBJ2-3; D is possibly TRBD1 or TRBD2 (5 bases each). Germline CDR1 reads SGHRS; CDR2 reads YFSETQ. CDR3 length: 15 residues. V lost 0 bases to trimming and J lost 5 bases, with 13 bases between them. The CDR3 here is CASSLARDGGDTQYF. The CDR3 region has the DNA TGCGCCAGCAGCTTGGCCAGGGACGGAGGAGATACGCAGTATTTT.

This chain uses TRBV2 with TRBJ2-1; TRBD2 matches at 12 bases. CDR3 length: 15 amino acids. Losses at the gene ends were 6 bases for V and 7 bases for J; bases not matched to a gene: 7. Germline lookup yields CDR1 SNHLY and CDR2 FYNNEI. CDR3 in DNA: TGTGCCAGCAGGGCGACTAGCGGGGGTCAGAATGAGCAGTTCTTC. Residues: CASRATSGGQNEQFF.

The CDR3 bases are TGTGCCATCAGTGACCCCGGACGGCTAACTCGCGAGCAGTACTTC. It codes for CAISDPGRLTREQYF. The chain couples TRBV10-3 to TRBJ2-7, with D uncertain. V was shortened by 3 bases and J by 6 bases, with 18 bases between the two germline ends. The CDR3 is 15 residues long. Looked up from germline, CDR1 is ENHRY and CDR2 is SYGVKD.

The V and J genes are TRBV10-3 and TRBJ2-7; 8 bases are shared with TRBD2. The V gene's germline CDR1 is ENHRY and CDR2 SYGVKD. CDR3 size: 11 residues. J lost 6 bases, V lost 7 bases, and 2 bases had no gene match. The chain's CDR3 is CAINLAGEQYF. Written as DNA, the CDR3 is TGTGCCATCAACCTAGCGGGCGAGCAGTACTTC.